One sample yielded the 8 T cell receptor beta chains listed below, sequenced in a study of T cells in Graves' hyperthyroidism and ophthalmopathy. The source material, RNA transcripts, was used to amplify TCR beta CDR3 regions. The primer set for the first-round RT-PCR of the TCR CDR3 was HTBI. TCRdb independently ran MiXCR on the multiplex PCR reads; one entry per CDR3 protein. The sample holds about 400,000 distinct CDR3 sequences, approximately 15% seen once. Sample: blood. Every receptor here comes from a woman younger than 30 with Graves' hyperthyroidism that later progressed to Graves' ophthalmopathy.

The table lists this clonotype with many counts. The chain employs TRBV30 and TRBJ1-2; D ambiguous. V was trimmed by 5 bases and J by 10 bases, leaving 11 bases between them. The germline V gene encodes CDR1 GTSNPN and CDR2 SVGIG (reference sequence). This CDR3 is built from 10 residues. The CDR3 nucleotides read TGTGCCTGGGCGCCTCTAACCTACACCTTC. Translated: CAWAPLTYTF.

This clonotype showed up just a few times. The rearrangement uses TRBV7-9 and TRBJ2-7; D is possibly TRBD1 (6 bases). Germline V lookup: CDR1 SEHNR, CDR2 FQNEAQ (reference sequence). V was trimmed by 5 bases and J by 2 bases, leaving 19 bases between them. The CDR3 contains 16 residues. CDR3 in amino acids: CASSPPGGGNTYEQYF. The CDR3 DNA follows: TGTGCCAGCAGCCCACCTGGGGGCGGTAATACCTACGAGCAGTACTTC. Full variable domain (rest looked up from reference TRBV7-9 and TRBJ2-7): DTGVSQNPRHKITKRGQNVTFRCDPISEHNRLYWYRQTLGQGPEFLTYFQNEAQLEKSRLLSDRFSAERPKGSFSTLEIQRTEQGDSAMYLCASSPPGGGNTYEQYFGPGTRLTVT.

This clonotype occurred many times. The chain combines TRBV30 with TRBJ1-2, with D perhaps TRBD1 (6 bases). CDR1 is GTSNPN and CDR2 is SVGIG in the germline V gene (reference sequence). Trimming cost V 1 base and J 6 bases, with 12 bases left between them. The CDR3 sequence is 13 residues long. CDR3 sequence reads: CAWSDWGGHGYTF. In DNA, the CDR3 is TGTGCCTGGAGTGATTGGGGGGGCCATGGCTACACCTTC.

This clonotype has at least ten counts. CDR3 DNA: TGCAGTGCTAGAGATGCGAGCCTTAGGAGGGAGACCCAGTACTTC. Amino acids: CSARDASLRRETQYF. The chain uses TRBV20-1 and TRBJ2-5; possible D gene TRBD2, 5 bases. This CDR3 comprises 15 residues. Trimming removed 0 bases at V and 5 bases at J, with 16 bases between. CDR1 DFQATT and CDR2 SNEGSKA come from the germline V gene (reference sequence).

This clonotype was seen at least ten times. This chain connects TRBV20-1 to TRBJ2-5, with D maybe TRBD2 (6 bases). This CDR3 is 16 amino acids long. Deletions cut 5 bases from V and 1 base from J, with 20 bases between. Germline assignment: CDR1 DFQATT and CDR2 SNEGSKA (reference sequence). The CDR3 DNA reads as TGCAGTGCTCAGACTAGGAGGGTCTTGTTCCAAGAGACCCAGTACTTC. Amino acid sequence: CSAQTRRVLFQETQYF.

The V call is TRBV11-2, the J call TRBJ2-1, with D tentatively TRBD2 (5 bases). CDR3 length equals 19 residues. CDR1 is SGHAT, CDR2 FQNNGV, per germline. The ends were cut back, 4 bases at V and 0 bases at J, with 22 bases in the middle. This CDR3 is CASSSPAGLKRSSYNEQFF. As DNA, the CDR3 is TGTGCCAGCAGCTCTCCGGCGGGCTTGAAGCGAAGCTCCTACAATGAGCAGTTCTTC.

This clonotype came up many times. The V call is TRBV20-1, the J call TRBJ2-1, with 11 bases aligning to TRBD1. CDR1 and CDR2 from the germline V gene are DFQATT and SNEGSKA (reference sequence). With V trimmed by 0 bases and J by 2 bases, 3 bases remained unmatched. This CDR3 is 16 amino acids long. CDR3 loop: CSARDTGQGAYNEQFF. The CDR3 nucleotides read TGCAGTGCTAGAGATACGGGACAGGGGGCCTACAATGAGCAGTTCTTC.

The V and J genes are TRBV20-1 and TRBJ1-5; D is unclear. Per germline, CDR1 DFQATT and CDR2 SNEGSKA (reference sequence). The CDR3 has 18 amino acids. V was pared by 6 bases and J by 2 bases, with 26 bases between. The CDR3 spells CSAPRALASGWGNQPQHF. The CDR3 coding sequence is TGCAGTGCCCCCCGAGCCCTGGCGAGCGGTTGGGGCAATCAGCCCCAGCATTTT.